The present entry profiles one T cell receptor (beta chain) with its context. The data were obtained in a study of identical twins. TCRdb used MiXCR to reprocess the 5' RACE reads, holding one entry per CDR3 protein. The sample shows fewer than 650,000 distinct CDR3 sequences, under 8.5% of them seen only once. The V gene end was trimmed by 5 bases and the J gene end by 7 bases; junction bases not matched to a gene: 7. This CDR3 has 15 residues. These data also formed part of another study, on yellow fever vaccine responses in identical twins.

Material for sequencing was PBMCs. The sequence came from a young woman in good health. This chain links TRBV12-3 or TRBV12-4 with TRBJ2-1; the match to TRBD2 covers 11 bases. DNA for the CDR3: TGTGCCAGCAGTGTACTAGCGGGAGTAGAGAATGAGCAGTTCTTC. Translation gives CASSVLAGVENEQFF.